This is a list of T cell receptor beta chains from one sample in a study of blood T cell repertoires in COVID-19. Measured with immunoSEQ multiplex PCR; TCRdb has only the in-frame clones, and not every one. The repertoire holds under 400,000 clones, with roughly 86% as singletons. The sample comprised PBMCs or T cells enriched from blood (not recorded which). These receptors were collected from a woman aged 25 to 39 who had been exposed to COVID-19. The CDR3 runs from the conserved cysteine through the conserved F or W. The D gene is left open where the match is weak. Size tells how often a clone was seen (once, few, many) or the class of an expanded clone, and some rows leave it out.

v_call,d_call,cdr3_length,clone_size,j_call,cdr3_aa,cdr3_nt
TRBV6-5,TRBD1,15,-,TRBJ2-1,CASSYGDRDSDEQFF,TGTGCCAGCAGTTACGGGGACAGGGACAGCGATGAGCAGTTCTTC
TRBV25-1,-,16,-,TRBJ2-4,CASSERGGLAKNIQYF,TGTGCCAGCAGTGAGAGGGGGGGCCTAGCCAAAAACATTCAGTACTTC
TRBV7-3,TRBD2,16,-,TRBJ2-1,CASSRDLTSGLNEQFF,TGTGCCAGCAGCAGGGATTTGACTAGCGGCCTCAATGAGCAGTTCTTC
TRBV19,-,17,-,TRBJ2-7,CASSIEGGQISSYEQYF,TGTGCCAGTAGTATAGAGGGTGGGCAGATCAGCTCCTACGAGCAGTACTTC
TRBV29-1,-,13,-,TRBJ2-6,CSVHNSGANVLTF,TGCAGCGTCCACAACTCTGGGGCCAACGTCCTGACTTTC
TRBV6-4,TRBD2,16,-,TRBJ2-3,CASTFGGRGGTDTQYF,TGTGCCAGCACCTTTGGCGGGAGGGGTGGCACAGATACGCAGTATTTT
TRBV12-5,-,13,once,TRBJ2-1,CASALRAYNEQFF,TGTGCTAGTGCCCTGCGGGCCTACAATGAGCAGTTCTTC
TRBV27,-,13,few,TRBJ1-1,CASSLEGVSEAFF,TGTGCCAGCAGTCTCGAGGGGGTTAGTGAAGCTTTCTTT
TRBV19,-,14,once,TRBJ2-7,CASSIRTEFHEQYF,TGTGCCAGTAGTATTAGGACAGAGTTCCACGAGCAGTACTTC
TRBV13,TRBD2,19,-,TRBJ2-1,CASSLGRGLGSSRDNEQFF,TGTGCCAGCAGCTTAGGCAGGGGACTAGGCTCCAGTCGGGACAATGAGCAGTTCTTC
TRBV6-5,-,14,once,TRBJ2-3,CASSPRASTDTQYF,TGTGCCAGCAGCCCGAGGGCTAGCACAGATACGCAGTATTTT
TRBV18,-,15,-,TRBJ2-3,CASSPREQRADTQYF,TGTGCCAGCTCACCCCGGGAACAGAGAGCAGATACGCAGTATTTT
TRBV2,TRBD1,16,-,TRBJ1-3,CASLWGRGLAGNTIYF,TGTGCCAGCTTGTGGGGCAGGGGGCTGGCTGGAAACACCATATATTTT
TRBV19,-,15,-,TRBJ1-5,CASSIQGVGNQPQHF,TGTGCCAGTAGTATACAGGGTGTAGGGAATCAGCCCCAGCATTTT
TRBV5-6,TRBD1,14,-,TRBJ2-1,CASSFGTGPNEQFF,TGTGCCAGCAGCTTTGGGACAGGGCCGAATGAGCAGTTCTTC
TRBV11-3,TRBD2,16,-,TRBJ2-3,CASSPIAGAGTDTQYF,TGTGCCAGCAGCCCAATAGCGGGAGCGGGCACAGATACGCAGTATTTT
TRBV21-1,-,17,-,TRBJ1-4,CASSATPGQGACEKLFF,TGTGCCAGCAGCGCAACGCCGGGACAGGGGGCTTGTGAAAAACTGTTTTTT
TRBV23-1,-,19,-,TRBJ1-2,CASGLRGPDLLVTFYGYTF,TGCGCCAGTGGTTTAAGGGGTCCGGACCTGCTCGTAACCTTCTATGGCTACACCTTC
TRBV5-1,-,14,-,TRBJ2-2,CASSLEGATGELFF,TGCGCCAGCAGCTTGGAAGGGGCCACCGGGGAGCTGTTTTTT
TRBV4-2,TRBD1,17,-,TRBJ1-5,CASSPKTGLLSNQPQHF,TGTGCCAGCAGCCCTAAGACAGGGTTATTGAGCAATCAGCCCCAGCATTTT
TRBV7-6,-,15,-,TRBJ2-1,CASSQMAGGMNEQFF,TGTGCCAGCAGCCAGATGGCCGGGGGTATGAATGAGCAGTTCTTC
TRBV6-6,-,11,-,TRBJ1-1,CASGSGTEAFF,TGTGCCAGCGGGTCGGGCACTGAAGCTTTCTTT
TRBV19,-,14,-,TRBJ2-1,CASSMGTGSNEQFF,TGTGCCAGTAGTATGGGGACTGGATCCAATGAGCAGTTCTTC
TRBV28,TRBD2,18,-,TRBJ2-7,CASSLTSGRAGGSYEQYF,TGTGCCAGCAGTTTAACTAGCGGGAGGGCCGGGGGGTCCTACGAGCAGTACTTC
TRBV7-9,TRBD1,16,-,TRBJ1-1,CASRKTGGSTNTEAFF,TGTGCCAGCAGGAAAACAGGGGGCTCTACGAACACTGAAGCTTTCTTT
TRBV18,-,16,once,TRBJ1-1,CASSPPYQGPNTEAFF,TGTGCCAGCTCACCACCTTATCAGGGGCCGAACACTGAAGCTTTCTTT
TRBV13,TRBD1,14,few,TRBJ2-7,CASSIRRGTYEQYF,TGTGCCAGCAGCATACGCAGGGGGACCTACGAGCAGTACTTC
TRBV7-6,TRBD2,17,once,TRBJ2-2,CASSLSETSGNTGELFF,TGTGCCAGCAGCTTATCTGAGACTAGCGGAAACACCGGGGAGCTGTTTTTT
TRBV5-1,TRBD1,14,-,TRBJ1-2,CASSAGTENYGYTF,TGCGCCAGCAGCGCCGGGACAGAGAACTATGGCTACACCTTC